This is a list of T cell receptor beta chains from one sample in a study of blood T cell repertoires in COVID-19. Here immunoSEQ multiplex PCR was the method, and the copy in TCRdb shows in-frame clones only, minus some. The sample shows more than 200,000 clones, around 88% of them seen only once. Sequenced: peripheral blood. The receptors here all came from a man older than 75 with acute or convalescent COVID-19. The CDR3 runs from the conserved cysteine through the conserved F or W. The D gene is left open where the match is weak. Not every row has a clone size; where given, it reads once, few, many or a size class.

clone_size,d_call,v_call,j_call,cdr3_aa,cdr3_nt
.,.,TRBV5-1,TRBJ1-1,CASSADFRGTEAFF,TGCGCCAGCAGCGCGGACTTTCGGGGGACTGAAGCTTTCTTT
.,TRBD2,TRBV5-1,TRBJ2-7,CASSLAGTRSEQYF,TGCGCCAGCAGCTTGGCCGGGACTAGGAGCGAGCAGTACTTC
.,.,TRBV14,TRBJ2-5,CASSQGLVYQETQYF,TGTGCCAGCAGCCAAGGACTCGTGTACCAAGAGACCCAGTACTTC
.,TRBD1,TRBV7-2,TRBJ2-7,CASSLQGIAYEQYF,TGTGCCAGCAGTTTACAGGGGATCGCCTACGAGCAGTACTTC
.,.,TRBV5-6,TRBJ1-1,CASSLPTTAFVAEAFF,TGTGCCAGCAGCTTGCCCACCACCGCGTTCGTCGCTGAAGCTTTCTTT
.,.,TRBV28,TRBJ1-2,CASSLSQSRGGYTF,TGTGCCAGCAGTTTATCTCAGTCTCGGGGTGGCTACACCTTC
.,.,TRBV19,TRBJ1-4,CASSRLLGQYHEKLFF,TGTGCCAGTAGTAGATTGCTAGGACAGTATCATGAAAAACTGTTTTTT
.,.,TRBV6-2/TRBV6-3,TRBJ2-2,CASSHLAPSTGELFF,TGTGCCAGCAGTCATCTAGCGCCCAGCACCGGGGAGCTGTTTTTT
.,.,TRBV6-2/TRBV6-3,TRBJ2-1,CASSFAGPTYNEQFF,TGTGCCAGCAGTTTCGCGGGGCCTACCTACAATGAGCAGTTCTTC
.,.,TRBV6-6,TRBJ1-5,CASKDSDQHF,TGTGCCAGCAAGGACAGTGACCAGCATTTT
.,.,TRBV9,TRBJ1-4,CASSVGRATNEKLFF,TGTGCCAGCAGCGTAGGGCGGGCAACTAATGAAAAACTGTTTTTT
.,.,TRBV18,TRBJ1-6,CASSPAGSVRSPLHF,TGTGCCAGCTCACCAGCGGGGTCAGTCCGCTCACCCCTCCACTTT
.,.,TRBV11-2,TRBJ2-3,CASSLGLGAADTQYF,TGTGCCAGCAGCTTAGGGCTAGGGGCGGCAGATACGCAGTATTTT
.,.,TRBV6-5,TRBJ2-3,CASSYLFTDTQYF,TGTGCCAGCAGTTATCTCTTCACAGATACGCAGTATTTT
.,.,TRBV5-6,TRBJ1-5,CASSLAREAGSNQPQHF,TGTGCCAGCAGCTTGGCAAGGGAGGCTGGAAGCAATCAGCCCCAGCATTTT
.,TRBD1,TRBV18,TRBJ2-2,CASSPDRATGELFF,TGTGCCAGCTCACCGGACAGGGCCACCGGGGAGCTGTTTTTT
.,TRBD1,TRBV4-2,TRBJ1-4,CASSHATGATNEKLFF,TGTGCCAGCAGCCATGCCACAGGGGCAACTAATGAAAAACTGTTTTTT
.,.,TRBV19,TRBJ1-6,CASSIPSGANSPLHF,TGTGCCAGTAGTATACCCAGTGGGGCTAATTCACCCCTCCACTTT
.,.,TRBV21-1,TRBJ2-7,CASSKKCSSEQYF,TGTGCCAGCAGCAAAAAATGTAGTTCCGAGCAGTACTTC
.,TRBD2,TRBV7-2,TRBJ2-3,CASSGAGAGDTQYF,TGTGCCAGCAGCGGAGCGGGGGCTGGAGATACGCAGTATTTT
.,TRBD2,TRBV4-2,TRBJ2-7,CASSPEMSGGAYEQYF,TGTGCCAGCAGCCCCGAAATGAGCGGGGGGGCCTACGAGCAGTACTTC
once,.,TRBV2,TRBJ1-2,CASSQRSGTIGYTF,TGTGCCAGCAGTCAAAGGTCAGGGACTATCGGCTACACCTTC
once,.,TRBV28,TRBJ2-1,CASTVGGYYNEQFF,TGTGCCAGCACCGTGGGGGGTTACTACAATGAGCAGTTCTTC
.,.,TRBV27,TRBJ2-7,CASSLGGTRYEQYF,TGTGCCAGCAGTTTGGGAGGGACAAGGTACGAGCAGTACTTC
.,.,TRBV23-1,TRBJ1-1,CASSQSPDVRGRPYLPEAFF,TGCGCCAGCAGTCAATCGCCCGACGTTCGTGGGCGACCTTATTTGCCTGAAGCTTTCTTT
.,TRBD2,TRBV9,TRBJ2-1,CASSVLGLAVNNEQFF,TGTGCCAGCAGCGTACTGGGACTAGCGGTTAACAATGAGCAGTTCTTC
.,TRBD1,TRBV11-1,TRBJ2-1,CASSFRGLPGEQFF,TGTGCCAGCAGCTTCAGGGGGCTCCCGGGGGAGCAGTTCTTC
.,.,TRBV3-1/TRBV3-2,TRBJ2-5,CASSLTGDQTQYF,TGTGCCAGCAGCCTAACGGGGGATCAGACCCAGTACTTC
.,.,TRBV5-1,TRBJ2-2,CASSLDSTTGELFF,TGCGCCAGCAGCTTGGACAGCACCACCGGGGAGCTGTTTTTT
.,TRBD1,TRBV5-1,TRBJ2-7,CASGWTGGHEQYF,TGCGCCAGCGGGTGGACAGGCGGGCACGAGCAGTACTTC
.,.,TRBV6-5,TRBJ2-7,CASSLTYEQYF,TGTGCCAGCAGCCTAACCTACGAGCAGTACTTC
.,.,TRBV5-4,TRBJ2-5,CASSGEETQYF,TGTGCCAGCAGCGGGGAGGAGACCCAGTACTTC
.,.,TRBV7-9,TRBJ1-6,CASSLAGGGYSSYNSPLHF,TGTGCCAGCAGCTTAGCTGGGGGAGGGTACAGCTCCTATAATTCACCCCTCCACTTT
.,TRBD1,TRBV5-1,TRBJ1-6,CASSLQGGMNSPLHF,TGCGCCAGCAGCTTGCAGGGGGGAATGAATTCACCCCTCCACTTT
.,TRBD1,TRBV5-1,TRBJ2-7,CASSFYGQGASYEQYF,TGCGCCAGCAGCTTCTACGGACAGGGGGCATCCTACGAGCAGTACTTC
.,TRBD1,TRBV13,TRBJ1-3,CASSILQGGNTIYF,TGTGCCAGCAGTATTTTACAGGGGGGAAACACCATATATTTT
.,.,TRBV5-4,TRBJ1-1,CASSPGHRMNTEAFF,TGTGCCAGCAGCCCCGGACACCGAATGAACACTGAAGCTTTCTTT